The TCR beta chain described here comes from a study of CD8 T cells in ankylosing spondylitis. This clonotype was recorded many times. MiXCR was run by TCRdb on the 5' RACE reads, yielding one entry per CDR3 protein. This table has under 130,000 distinct CDR3 sequences, nearly 25% appearing once. The trim removed 0 bases at V and 3 bases at J, leaving 2 bases unmatched. This CDR3 is 14 amino acids long. Germline loops: CDR1 SGHKS, CDR2 YYEKEE (reference sequence). The sequence came from a male donor with ankylosing spondylitis. The sequenced material came from synovial fluid, either unsorted or a sorted T cell fraction (not recorded which). V usage is TRBV5-5 and J usage is TRBJ2-5; TRBD2 agrees at 7 bases. This CDR3 is CASSLVAGEETQYF. CDR3 in DNA: TGTGCCAGCAGCTTGGTTGCGGGAGAAGAGACCCAGTACTTC.